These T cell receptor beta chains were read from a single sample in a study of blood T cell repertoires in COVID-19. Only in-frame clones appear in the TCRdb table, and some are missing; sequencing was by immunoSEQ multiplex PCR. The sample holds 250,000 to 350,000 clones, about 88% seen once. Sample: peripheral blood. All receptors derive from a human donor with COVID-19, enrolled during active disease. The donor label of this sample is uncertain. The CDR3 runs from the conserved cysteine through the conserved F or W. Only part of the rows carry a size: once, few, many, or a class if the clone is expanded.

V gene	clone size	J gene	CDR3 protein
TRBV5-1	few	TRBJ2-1	CASSLVAGGSYNEQFF
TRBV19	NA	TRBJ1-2	CASSISGRVFGYTF
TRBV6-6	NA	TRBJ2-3	CASSRSGGEGVFGTDTQYF
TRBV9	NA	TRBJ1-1	CASSVGEGLNTEAFF
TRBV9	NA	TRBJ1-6	CASSVGDSLNSPLHF
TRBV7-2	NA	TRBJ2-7	CASSLVTGSSYEQYF
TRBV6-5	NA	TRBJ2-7	CASLPLAASYEQYF
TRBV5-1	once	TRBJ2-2	CASSLGLSANTGELFF
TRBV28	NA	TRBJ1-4	CASSTATTNEKLFF
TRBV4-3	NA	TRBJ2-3	CASSPNGHPTDTQYF
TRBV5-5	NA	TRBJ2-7	CASSLAHSLAGESEQYF
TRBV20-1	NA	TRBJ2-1	CSASQLAGGYGEQFF
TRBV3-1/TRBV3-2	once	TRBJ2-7	CASSPARGPYEQYF
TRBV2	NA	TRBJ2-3	CASSETTHRGISTDTQYF
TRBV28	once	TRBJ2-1	CASSQSRGDEQFF